The next 7 T cell receptor beta chains were all read from a single sample in a study of blood T cell repertoires in COVID-19. Here immunoSEQ multiplex PCR was the method, and the copy in TCRdb shows in-frame clones only, minus some. The sample contains some 130,000 clones, roughly 69% of which appear only once. Specimen: peripheral blood. Every receptor here comes from a woman in her seventies with acute or convalescent COVID-19.

This clone was detected many times. The chain links TRBV29-1 to TRBJ2-2; tentatively, D is TRBD1 (7 bases). Trimming took off 6 bases at V and 4 bases at J, with 18 bases between the two ends. The germline gives CDR1 SQVTM, CDR2 ANQGSEA. The CDR3 contains 15 residues. Here the CDR3 reads CSVTGSGPSTGELFF. The CDR3 DNA is TGCAGCGTGACAGGGAGCGGGCCGAGCACCGGGGAGCTGTTTTTT.

The rearrangement joins TRBV7-9 to TRBJ1-6; the match to TRBD1 covers 8 bases. The V gene's germline CDR1 is SEHNR and CDR2 FQNEAQ (reference sequence). Trimming at V came to 3 bases and at J to 7 bases, leaving 5 bases not matched to a gene. The CDR3 has 15 amino acids. The CDR3 nucleotides read TGTGCCAGCAGCTTCTGGACAGGGCTGAATTCACCCCTCCACTTT. Encoded protein: CASSFWTGLNSPLHF. Full variable domain (rest looked up from reference TRBV7-9 and TRBJ1-6): DTGVSQNPRHKITKRGQNVTFRCDPISEHNRLYWYRQTLGQGPEFLTYFQNEAQLEKSRLLSDRFSAERPKGSFSTLEIQRTEQGDSAMYLCASSFWTGLNSPLHFGNGTRLTVT.

This clone occurred a few times. V gene TRBV6-5 combines with J gene TRBJ1-1; no clear D. From germline, CDR1 is MNHEY and CDR2 SVGAGI. CDR3 length equals 14 residues. Trimming stripped 5 bases from V and 4 bases from J, with 14 bases between. CDR3 in amino acids: CASSPPIRGTEAFF. CDR3 DNA sequence: TGTGCCAGCAGTCCTCCGATACGGGGCACTGAAGCTTTCTTT.

The V gene is TRBV23-1, the J gene TRBJ1-5, with D perhaps matching TRBD1 (6 bases). TRBV23-1 is sorted into the ORF group, with uncertain function. V gave up 8 bases and J gave up 0 bases, with 23 bases separating them. The CDR3 covers 18 residues. The CDR3, as DNA: TGCGCCAGCCCCGACAAAAGGTACAGGGCTGATAGCAATCAGCCCCAGCATTTT. It translates to CASPDKRYRADSNQPQHF.

In this sample, this clone turned up a few times. The chain employs TRBV19 and TRBJ2-5; D may be TRBD1 (5 bases). Per germline, CDR1 LNHDA and CDR2 SQIVND (reference sequence). Trimming left V 6 bases short and J 0 bases short, with 11 bases between. The CDR3 sequence is 14 residues long. CDR3 amino acids: CASSPRQNQETQYF. Written as DNA, the CDR3 is TGTGCCAGTAGCCCCAGACAGAACCAAGAGACCCAGTACTTC.

This chain connects TRBV19 to TRBJ2-1; the match to TRBD2 covers 14 bases. V was pared by 3 bases and J by 7 bases, with 8 bases of the junction left unmatched. The CDR3 runs 17 residues. Germline lookup yields CDR1 LNHDA and CDR2 SQIVND (reference sequence). The chain's CDR3 is CASSILGLAGALNEQFF. The CDR3 bases are TGTGCCAGTAGTATTCTGGGACTAGCGGGAGCATTGAATGAGCAGTTCTTC.

This chain links TRBV25-1 with TRBJ2-5; 7 bases fit TRBD1. Per the germline V gene, CDR1 is MGHDK and CDR2 is SYGVNS. This CDR3 has 14 residues. With 3 bases clipped from V and 4 bases from J, the junction kept 5 bases outside the gene matches. As DNA, the CDR3 is TGTGCCAGCAGTGACAGGGGGATCGGAGAGACCCAGTACTTC. Residues: CASSDRGIGETQYF.